This T cell receptor (beta chain) derives from a study of CD8 T cells in Susac syndrome. Study background: At blood draw, Susac syndrome patients were therapy-naive, on corticosteroids, or on intravenous immunoglobulin alone.

Germline CDR1 and CDR2: MGHRA and YSYEKL. V shed 3 bases and J 4 bases; nucleotides not matched to a gene: 10. The CDR3 sequence is 16 residues long. With random hexamers, reverse transcription was performed on roughly 0.5 to 1 ug of RNA. With immunoSEQ multiplex PCR, TCR beta CDR3 was amplified across 54 Vbeta and 13 Jbeta. In TCRdb, the immunoSEQ multiplex PCR reads were re-called with MiXCR into one record per CDR3 protein. The sample contains roughly 110,000 distinct CDR3 sequences, approximately 93% of which appear only once. The chain employs TRBV4-1 and TRBJ2-7; 9 bases agree with TRBD1. Sequencing input: CD8+ T cells from PBMCs. The receptor was isolated from a human donor with Susac syndrome. CDR3 coding DNA: TGCGCCAGCAGCCAGAGGACAGGGGACCCCCGATACGAGCAGTACTTC. It codes for CASSQRTGDPRYEQYF.